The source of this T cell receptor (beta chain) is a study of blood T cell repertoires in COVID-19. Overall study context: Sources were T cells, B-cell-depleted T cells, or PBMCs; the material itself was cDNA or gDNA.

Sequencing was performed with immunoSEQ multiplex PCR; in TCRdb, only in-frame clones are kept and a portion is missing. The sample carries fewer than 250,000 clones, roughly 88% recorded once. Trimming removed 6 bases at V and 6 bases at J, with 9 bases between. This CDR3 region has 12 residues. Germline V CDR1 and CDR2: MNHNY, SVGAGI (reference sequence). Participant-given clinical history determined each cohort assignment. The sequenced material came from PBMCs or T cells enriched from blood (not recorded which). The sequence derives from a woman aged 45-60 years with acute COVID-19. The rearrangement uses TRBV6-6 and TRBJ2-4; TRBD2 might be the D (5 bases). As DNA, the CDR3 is TGTGCCAGCAGCGGACGGGGAAACATTCAGTACTTC. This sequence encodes CASSGRGNIQYF.